This T cell receptor (beta chain) derives from a study of T cell repertoires in ileal Crohn's disease. Generated by immunoSEQ multiplex PCR, the TCRdb table keeps only in-frame clones and is missing some. Here the sample spans more than 9,500 clones, approximately 85% being singletons. The time point was: neoterminal ileum biopsy at postoperative endoscopy, about 6 months after surgery. Patients were adults with ileal or ileocolonic Crohn's disease needing resection. This clonotype was obtained from an adult with Crohn's disease. Sequencing was performed on ileal tissue.

CDR3 sequence: CATRQGNTEAFF. The CDR3 DNA reads TGTGCCACTCGACAGGGGAACACTGAAGCTTTCTTT. The V and J genes are TRBV19 and TRBJ1-1, with 7 nucleotides matching TRBD1. The CDR3 totals 12 residues. The germline CDR1 and CDR2 sequences are LNHDA and SQIVND (reference sequence). V lost 10 bases and J lost 1; bases outside the gene matches: 3.